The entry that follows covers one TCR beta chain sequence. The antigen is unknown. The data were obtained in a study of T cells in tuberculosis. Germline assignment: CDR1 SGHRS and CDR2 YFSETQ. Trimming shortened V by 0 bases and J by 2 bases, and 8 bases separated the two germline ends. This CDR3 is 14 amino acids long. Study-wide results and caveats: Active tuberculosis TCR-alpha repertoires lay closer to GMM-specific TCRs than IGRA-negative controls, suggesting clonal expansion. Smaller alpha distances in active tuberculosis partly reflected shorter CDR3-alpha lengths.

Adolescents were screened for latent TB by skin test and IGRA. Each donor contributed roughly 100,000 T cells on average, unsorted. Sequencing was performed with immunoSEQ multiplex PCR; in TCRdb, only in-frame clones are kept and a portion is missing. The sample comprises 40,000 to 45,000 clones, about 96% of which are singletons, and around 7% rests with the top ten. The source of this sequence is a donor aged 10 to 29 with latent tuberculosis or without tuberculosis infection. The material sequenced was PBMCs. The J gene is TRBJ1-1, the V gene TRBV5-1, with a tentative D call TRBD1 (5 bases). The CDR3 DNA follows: TGCGCCAGCAGCTTGGTAAGGGGTAACACTGAAGCTTTCTTT. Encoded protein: CASSLVRGNTEAFF. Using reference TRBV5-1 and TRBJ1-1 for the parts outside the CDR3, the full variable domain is KAGVTQTPRYLIKTRGQQVTLSCSPISGHRSVSWYQQTPGQGLQFLFEYFSETQRNKGNFPGRFSGRQFSNSRSEMNVSTLELGDSALYLCASSLVRGNTEAFFGQGTRLTVV.